Each of the 27 T cell receptor beta chains below was sequenced from the same sample in a study of blood T cell repertoires in COVID-19. Sequenced by immunoSEQ multiplex PCR; TCRdb stores in-frame clones only, minus some. The sample has approximately 140,000 clones; roughly four fifths are singletons. Input material: peripheral blood. Receptors originate from a woman older than 75 in a cohort sampled during active or convalescent COVID-19.

The J gene is TRBJ1-2, the V gene TRBV18, with 12 bases aligning to TRBD1. CDR3 length: 14 amino acids. Germline assignment: CDR1 KGHSH and CDR2 LQKENI. V was pared by 1 base and J by 8 bases, with 2 bases of the junction left unmatched. The DNA for the CDR3 is TGTGCCAGCTCACCACGCGGGACAGGGGGCGGCTACACCTTC. Amino acid sequence: CASSPRGTGGGYTF.

This chain joins TRBV6-5 and TRBJ1-2, with D maybe TRBD1 (5 bases). V was cut by 6 bases and J by 6 bases, with 14 bases left in between. The V gene's germline CDR1 is MNHEY and CDR2 SVGAGI. The CDR3 is 13 residues long. The CDR3 DNA sequence: TGTGCCAGCAGGGTGACAGTCAAGGATGGCTACACCTTC. It encodes CASRVTVKDGYTF.

V usage is TRBV27 and J usage is TRBJ2-5; possibly TRBD1 for D (6 bases). CDR3 size: 14 residues. Germline V lookup: CDR1 MNHEY, CDR2 SMNVEV (reference sequence). The germline V and J ends were trimmed by 4 bases and 5 bases, with 14 bases remaining between them. This chain's CDR3 is CASSSTTGYETQYF. CDR3 nucleotides: TGTGCCAGCAGTTCTACAACAGGGTACGAGACCCAGTACTTC.

This clone turned up a few times. The genes are TRBV19 and TRBJ1-6; 11 positions match TRBD1. This CDR3 comprises 13 residues. The trim removed 8 bases at V and 11 bases at J, leaving 5 bases unmatched. The germline gives CDR1 LNHDA, CDR2 SQIVND (reference sequence). The CDR3 DNA follows: TGTGCCAGTGCTCGGGACAGGGGGACACCCCTCCACTTT. As protein: CASARDRGTPLHF.

V usage is TRBV11-3 and J usage is TRBJ2-1, with TRBD2 matching over 9 bases. Germline loops: CDR1 SGHNT, CDR2 YENEEA. After removal of 0 bases from V and 1 base from J, the junction contained 1 base not matched to a gene. The CDR3 runs to 16 residues. CDR3: CASSLEAGGSYNEQFF. The CDR3 bases are TGTGCCAGCAGCTTAGAAGCGGGGGGATCCTACAATGAGCAGTTCTTC.

The chain carries TRBV9 and TRBJ2-3; 8 nucleotides align to TRBD1. The CDR3 covers 18 residues. Germline V CDR1 and CDR2: SGDLS, YYNGEE. J lost 0 bases, V lost 4 bases, and 13 bases had no gene match. Written as DNA, the CDR3 is TGTGCCAGCAGCCCCCGGACAGGGAAGGGTATTAGCACAGATACGCAGTATTTT. Encoded protein: CASSPRTGKGISTDTQYF. Looking up the rest from reference TRBV9 and TRBJ2-3 gives the full variable domain: DSGVTQTPKHLITATGQRVTLRCSPRSGDLSVYWYQQSLDQGLQFLIQYYNGEERAKGNILERFSAQQFPDLHSELNLSSLELGDSALYFCASSPRTGKGISTDTQYFGPGTRLTVL.

The chain joins TRBV3-1 (or the pseudogene TRBV3-2) to TRBJ1-2; no reliable D call. V shed 5 bases and J shed 6 bases, with 13 bases lying between them. CDR3 length: 13 residues. The V gene's germline CDR1 is LGHDT and CDR2 YNNKEL (reference sequence). CDR3 protein: CASSDWEENGYTF. In nucleotides, the CDR3 is TGTGCCAGCAGCGACTGGGAGGAGAATGGCTACACCTTC.

The chain employs TRBV6-2 or TRBV6-3 and TRBJ2-5; 13 bases align to TRBD2. With V trimmed by 4 bases and J by 4 bases, 9 bases remained unmatched. Per germline, CDR1 MNHEY and CDR2 SVGEGT. CDR3 length: 17 residues. Written as DNA, the CDR3 is TGTGCCAGCAGTTTTGGGACTAGCGGGATGGCGGGAGAGACCCAGTACTTC. Its protein is CASSFGTSGMAGETQYF.

This clone was detected a few times. Here the CDR3 reads CASSLPGGQETQYF. CDR3 DNA: TGTGCCAGCAGTTTACCAGGGGGACAAGAGACCCAGTACTTC. The chain combines TRBV6-5 with TRBJ2-5, with 7 bases identical to TRBD1. The CDR3 extends over 14 amino acids. V lost 4 bases to trimming and J lost 2 bases; unmatched junction nucleotides: 4. CDR1 is MNHEY, CDR2 SVGAGI, per germline.

The chain joins TRBV2 to TRBJ1-1; maybe TRBD1 (6 bases). Germline-derived CDR1 and CDR2 are SNHLY and FYNNEI. Trimming took off 0 bases at V and 5 bases at J, with 16 bases between the two ends. The CDR3 loop spans 16 amino acids. CDR3 in amino acids: CASSEASMGQGTEAFF. In DNA form, the CDR3 reads TGTGCCAGCAGTGAAGCAAGTATGGGGCAGGGGACTGAAGCTTTCTTT.

J is TRBJ1-1 and V is TRBV27; TRBD1 agrees at 7 bases. The J segment lost 1 base and the V segment lost 4 bases, leaving 3 bases of the junction unmatched. The CDR3 covers 14 residues. Germline-derived CDR1 and CDR2 are MNHEY and SMNVEV (reference sequence). The CDR3 reads CASSSRQGNTEAFF. CDR3 nucleotides: TGTGCCAGCAGTTCCCGACAGGGGAACACTGAAGCTTTCTTT.

This chain's CDR3 is CASSKTTGTRGEQYF. In DNA form, the CDR3 reads TGTGCCAGCAGCAAGACGACCGGGACTAGAGGCGAGCAGTACTTC. V gene TRBV11-2 combines with J gene TRBJ2-7; 8 nucleotides match TRBD2. CDR3 length: 15 residues. Trimming removed 5 bases from V and 6 bases from J; junction bases left unmatched: 12. The germline V gene has CDR1 SGHAT and CDR2 FQNNGV.

The chain couples TRBV11-3 to TRBJ1-1; 9 bases are a match to TRBD1. Germline lookup yields CDR1 SGHNT and CDR2 YENEEA. The CDR3 extends over 15 amino acids. Unmatched junction bases numbered 8, after V lost 4 bases and J lost 5 bases. CDR3 nucleotide sequence: TGTGCCAGCAGCTCATCGGGACAGGGAAGAACTGAAGCTTTCTTT. Residues: CASSSSGQGRTEAFF.

This sequence joins TRBV9 and TRBJ2-1; 7 bases are shared with TRBD2. The CDR3 is 15 amino acids. V shed 0 bases, J shed 8 bases, and the junction held 8 bases outside the gene matches. CDR1 is SGDLS, CDR2 YYNGEE, per germline. As DNA, the CDR3 is TGTGCCAGCAGCGTAGTAGGGAGGGGTGGGGATGAGCAGTTCTTC. The encoded protein is CASSVVGRGGDEQFF.

About this clone: Other DNA sequences in this sample translate to the same CDR3. The chain links TRBV10-3 to TRBJ1-2; 8 positions agree with TRBD1. Germline trimming cut 4 bases from V and 4 bases from J; bases unmatched to any gene: 2. Germline V CDR1 and CDR2: ENHRY, SYGVKD. This CDR3 has 13 amino acids. CDR3 sequence: CAISGGQGYGYTF. CDR3 DNA sequence: TGTGCCATCAGTGGCGGACAGGGCTATGGCTACACCTTC.

The chain couples TRBV5-6 to TRBJ1-1; TRBD1 agrees at 8 bases. V gave up 3 bases and J gave up 0 bases; unmatched junction bases: 4. This CDR3 is built from 15 residues. Germline values: CDR1 SGHDT, CDR2 YYEEEE. The CDR3 is CASSYLDRVNTEAFF. CDR3 DNA sequence: TGTGCCAGCAGCTACTTGGACAGGGTGAACACTGAAGCTTTCTTT.

The chain uses TRBV9 and TRBJ1-1, with D perhaps TRBD1 (5 bases). The CDR3 spans 14 residues. CDR1 and CDR2 from the germline V gene are SGDLS and YYNGEE. Trimming shortened V by 0 bases and J by 2 bases, and 8 bases separated the two germline ends. The CDR3 nucleotides are TGTGCCAGCAGCGTAGGTTGGACAAACACTGAAGCTTTCTTT. This encodes CASSVGWTNTEAFF.

CDR3 bases: TGTGCCAGCAGCCAAGAACTAGCGGTTTTACAAGAGACCCAGTACTTC. This gives the protein CASSQELAVLQETQYF. This chain joins TRBV3-1 (or the pseudogene TRBV3-2) and TRBJ2-5; 8 bases line up with TRBD2. This CDR3 spans 16 amino acids. V trimming: 0 bases; J trimming: 2 bases; junction bases outside the gene matches: 5. Per germline, CDR1 LGHDT and CDR2 YNNKEL (reference sequence).

The rearrangement uses TRBV5-1 and TRBJ1-4; TRBD1 matches at 9 bases. This CDR3 has 20 residues. Unmatched junction bases numbered 20, after V lost 0 bases and J lost 8 bases. Germline lookup yields CDR1 SGHRS and CDR2 YFSETQ. In DNA form, the CDR3 reads TGCGCCAGCAGCTTGGGTTCCACACTTTTATCGGGACAGGGAAGAGAAAAACTGTTTTTT. Protein product: CASSLGSTLLSGQGREKLFF.

The chain links TRBV11-2 to TRBJ2-2; D uncertain. CDR3 length equals 15 residues. V was clipped by 1 base and J by 0 bases, with 6 bases between them. Germline assignment: CDR1 SGHAT and CDR2 FQNNGV. The CDR3, as DNA: TGTGCCAGCAGCTTAGTACGGGCGAACACCGGGGAGCTGTTTTTT. As protein: CASSLVRANTGELFF. The full variable domain, in which reference TRBV11-2 and TRBJ2-2 provide the parts outside the CDR3, is EAGVAQSPRYKIIEKRQSVAFWCNPISGHATLYWYQQILGQGPKLLIQFQNNGVVDDSQLPKDRFSAERLKGVDSTLKIQPAKLEDSAVYLCASSLVRANTGELFFGEGSRLTVL.

The CDR3 here is CAWSNGEQPQHF. CDR3 in DNA: TGTGCCTGGAGTAACGGGGAACAGCCCCAGCATTTT. The chain employs TRBV30 and TRBJ1-5; no reliable D call. Germline values: CDR1 GTSNPN, CDR2 SVGIG (reference sequence). The length of the CDR3 is 12 residues. With 2 bases removed from V and 7 bases from J, the gap between germline ends came to 9 bases. Complete variable domain (other parts from reference TRBV30 and TRBJ1-5): SQTIHQWPATLVQPVGSPLSLECTVEGTSNPNLYWYRQAAGRGLQLLFYSVGIGQISSEVPQNLSASRPQDRQFILSSKKLLLSDSGFYLCAWSNGEQPQHFGDGTRLSIL.

The J gene is TRBJ2-7, the V gene TRBV5-6; 9 nucleotides match TRBD2. V shed 4 bases, J shed 3 bases, and the junction held 5 bases outside the gene matches. This CDR3 region has 14 residues. From germline, CDR1 is SGHDT and CDR2 YYEEEE. The CDR3 coding sequence is TGTGCCAGCAGCCCTCTAGCGGGGTTCTACGAGCAGTACGTC. As protein: CASSPLAGFYEQYV.

V gene TRBV7-6 combines with J gene TRBJ1-6; a weak D match, TRBD1 (6 bases). Deletions cut 5 bases from V and 7 bases from J, with 9 bases between. The CDR3 runs 13 residues. Per the germline V gene, CDR1 is SGHVS and CDR2 is FNYEAQ. CDR3 amino acids: CASSPGQNSPLHF. The CDR3 DNA follows: TGTGCCAGCAGCCCCGGACAGAATTCACCCCTCCACTTT.

The chain carries TRBV4-3 and TRBJ2-2, with 9 nucleotides matching TRBD2. V shed 0 bases, J shed 1 base, and the junction held 12 bases outside the gene matches. CDR3 length equals 20 residues. Per the germline V gene, CDR1 is LGHNA and CDR2 is YSLEER. The CDR3 sequence: CASSQDGRGAGGKNTGELFF. The CDR3 bases are TGCGCCAGCAGCCAAGATGGACGGGGAGCGGGGGGTAAGAACACCGGGGAGCTGTTTTTT.

This clone came up once. The chain is built from TRBV7-3 and TRBJ1-6, with 8 bases matching TRBD1. The CDR3 is made up of 15 amino acids. With 5 bases clipped from V and 6 bases from J, the junction kept 6 bases outside the gene matches. Germline CDR1 is SGHTA and CDR2 is FQGTGA. This CDR3 is CASSKDRALNSPLHF. DNA of the CDR3: TGTGCCAGCAGCAAGGACAGGGCTCTTAATTCACCCCTCCACTTT.

The chain is built from TRBV2 and TRBJ2-1; D is perhaps TRBD2 (6 bases). This CDR3 region has 13 residues. In germline, CDR1 is SNHLY, CDR2 FYNNEI. V gave up 6 bases and J gave up 8 bases, with 14 bases separating them. CDR3 coding DNA: TGTGCCAGCAGCCTGACTAGGGTCGATGAGCAGTTCTTC. Residues: CASSLTRVDEQFF.

To note about this clone: Other DNA sequences in the sample encode the same CDR3. The chain recombines TRBV5-1 with TRBJ2-7; 10 bases align to TRBD1. Per germline, CDR1 SGHRS and CDR2 YFSETQ. The junction had 5 bases not matched to a gene; V was cut back by 4 bases and J by 1 base. This CDR3 region has 15 residues. This chain's CDR3 is CASSPDRGLSYEQYF. Here the CDR3 DNA reads TGCGCCAGCAGCCCGGACAGGGGGTTGTCCTACGAGCAGTACTTC.